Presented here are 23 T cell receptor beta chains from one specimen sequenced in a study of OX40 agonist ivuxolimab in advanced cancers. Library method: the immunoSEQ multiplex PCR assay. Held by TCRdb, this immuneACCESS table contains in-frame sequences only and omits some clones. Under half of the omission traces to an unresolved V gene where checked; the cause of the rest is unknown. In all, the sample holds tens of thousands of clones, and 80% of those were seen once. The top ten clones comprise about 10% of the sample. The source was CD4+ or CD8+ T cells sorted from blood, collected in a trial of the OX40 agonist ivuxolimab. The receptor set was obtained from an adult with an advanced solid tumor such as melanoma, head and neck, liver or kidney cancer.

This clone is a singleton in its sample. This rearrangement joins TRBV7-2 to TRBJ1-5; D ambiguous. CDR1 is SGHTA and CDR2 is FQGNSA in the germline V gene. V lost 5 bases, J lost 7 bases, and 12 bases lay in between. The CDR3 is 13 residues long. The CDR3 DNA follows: TGTGCCAGCAGCCCTGGACCGACGCAGCCCCAGCATTTT. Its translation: CASSPGPTQPQHF.

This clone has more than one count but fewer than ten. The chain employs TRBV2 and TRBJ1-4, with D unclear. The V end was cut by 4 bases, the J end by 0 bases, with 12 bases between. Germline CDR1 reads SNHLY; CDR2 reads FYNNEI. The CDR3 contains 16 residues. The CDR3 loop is CASSAGTRATNEKLFF. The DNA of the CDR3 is TGTGCCAGCAGTGCGGGCACCAGAGCAACTAATGAAAAACTGTTTTTT.

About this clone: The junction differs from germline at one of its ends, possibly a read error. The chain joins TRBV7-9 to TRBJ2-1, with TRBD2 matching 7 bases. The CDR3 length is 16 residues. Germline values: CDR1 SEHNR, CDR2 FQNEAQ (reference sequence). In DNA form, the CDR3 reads TGTGCCAGCAGCTTAGGCGGGGCTAGCGGATACAGTGAGCAGTTCTTC. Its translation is CASSLGGASGYSEQFF. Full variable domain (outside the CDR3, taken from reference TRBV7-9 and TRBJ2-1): DTGVSQNPRHKITKRGQNVTFRCDPISEHNRLYWYRQTLGQGPEFLTYFQNEAQLEKSRLLSDRFSAERPKGSFSTLEIQRTEQGDSAMYLCASSLGGASGYSEQFFGPGTRLTVL.

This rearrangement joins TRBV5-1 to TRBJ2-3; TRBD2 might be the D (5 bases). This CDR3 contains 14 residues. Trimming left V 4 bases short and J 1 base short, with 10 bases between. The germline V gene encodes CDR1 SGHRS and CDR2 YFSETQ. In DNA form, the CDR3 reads TGCGCCAGCAGCGAGGGTCTCCGCACAGATACGCAGTATTTT. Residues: CASSEGLRTDTQYF.

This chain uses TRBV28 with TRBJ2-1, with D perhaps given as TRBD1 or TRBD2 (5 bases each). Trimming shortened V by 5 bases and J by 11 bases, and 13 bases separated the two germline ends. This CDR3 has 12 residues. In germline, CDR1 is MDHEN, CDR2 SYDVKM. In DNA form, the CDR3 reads TGTGCCAGCAGTAGAGAGCGGACACAGCAGTTCTTC. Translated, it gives CASSRERTQQFF.

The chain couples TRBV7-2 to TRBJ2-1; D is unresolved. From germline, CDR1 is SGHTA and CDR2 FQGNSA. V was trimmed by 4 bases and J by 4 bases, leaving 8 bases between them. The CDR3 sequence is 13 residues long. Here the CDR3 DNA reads TGTGCCAGCAGCTCCCTCGTATACAATGAGCAGTTCTTC. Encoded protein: CASSSLVYNEQFF.

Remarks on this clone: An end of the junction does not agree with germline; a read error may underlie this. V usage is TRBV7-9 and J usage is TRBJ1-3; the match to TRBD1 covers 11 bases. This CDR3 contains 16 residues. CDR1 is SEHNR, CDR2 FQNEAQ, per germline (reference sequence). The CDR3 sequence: CASSLTTGTGGTTIYF. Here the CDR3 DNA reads TGTGCCAGCAGCTTGACTACCGGGACAGGGGGAACCACCATATATTTT.

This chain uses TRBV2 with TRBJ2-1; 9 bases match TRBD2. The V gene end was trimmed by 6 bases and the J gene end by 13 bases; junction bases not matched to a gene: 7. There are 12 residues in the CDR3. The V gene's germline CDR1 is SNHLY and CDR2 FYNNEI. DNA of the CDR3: TGTGCCAGCAGGGCTAGCGGGGATGTCCAGTTCTTC. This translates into CASRASGDVQFF.

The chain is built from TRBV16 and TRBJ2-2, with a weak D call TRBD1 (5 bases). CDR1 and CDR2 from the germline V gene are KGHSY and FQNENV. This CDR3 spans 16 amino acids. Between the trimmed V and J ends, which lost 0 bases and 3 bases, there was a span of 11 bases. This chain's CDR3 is CASSQSYPGYTGELFF. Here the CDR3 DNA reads TGTGCCAGCAGCCAATCCTACCCAGGGTACACCGGGGAGCTGTTTTTT. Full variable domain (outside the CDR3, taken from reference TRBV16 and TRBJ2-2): GEEVAQTPKHLVRGEGQKAKLYCAPIKGHSYVFWYQQVLKNEFKFLISFQNENVFDETGMPKERFSAKCLPNSPCSLEIQATKLEDSAVYFCASSQSYPGYTGELFFGEGSRLTVL.

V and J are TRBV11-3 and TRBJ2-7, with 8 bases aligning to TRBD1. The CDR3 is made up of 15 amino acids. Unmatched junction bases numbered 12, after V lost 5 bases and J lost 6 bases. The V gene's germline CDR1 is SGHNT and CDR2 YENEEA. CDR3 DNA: TGTGCCAGCAGCCCCACCGGGACAGGTTTGGGCGAGCAGTACTTC. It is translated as CASSPTGTGLGEQYF.

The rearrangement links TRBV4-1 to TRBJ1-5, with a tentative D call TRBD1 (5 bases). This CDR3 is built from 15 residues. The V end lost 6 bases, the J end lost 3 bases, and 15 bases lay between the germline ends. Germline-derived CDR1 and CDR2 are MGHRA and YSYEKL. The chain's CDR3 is CASSLEYRNNQPQHF. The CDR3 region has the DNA TGCGCCAGCAGTTTAGAGTACAGGAACAATCAGCCCCAGCATTTT.

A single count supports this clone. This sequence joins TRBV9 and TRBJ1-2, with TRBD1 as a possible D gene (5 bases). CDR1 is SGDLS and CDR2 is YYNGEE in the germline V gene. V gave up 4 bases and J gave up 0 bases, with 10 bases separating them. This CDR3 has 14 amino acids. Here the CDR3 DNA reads TGTGCCAGCAGCCCTCGACAGACTAACTATGGCTACACCTTC. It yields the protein CASSPRQTNYGYTF.

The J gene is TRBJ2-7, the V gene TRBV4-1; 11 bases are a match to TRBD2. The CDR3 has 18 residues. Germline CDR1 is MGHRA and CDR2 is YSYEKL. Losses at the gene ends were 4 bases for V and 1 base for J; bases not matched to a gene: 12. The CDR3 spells CASSPGVLAGGASYEQYF. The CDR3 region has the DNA TGCGCCAGCAGCCCCGGGGTCCTAGCGGGAGGCGCATCCTACGAGCAGTACTTC.

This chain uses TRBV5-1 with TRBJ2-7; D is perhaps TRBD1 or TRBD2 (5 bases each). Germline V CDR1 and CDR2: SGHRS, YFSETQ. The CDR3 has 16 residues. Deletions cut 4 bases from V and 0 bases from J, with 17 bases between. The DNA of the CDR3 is TGCGCCAGCAGCCCGGACCCCGTGGGACCCTCCTACGAGCAGTACTTC. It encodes CASSPDPVGPSYEQYF.

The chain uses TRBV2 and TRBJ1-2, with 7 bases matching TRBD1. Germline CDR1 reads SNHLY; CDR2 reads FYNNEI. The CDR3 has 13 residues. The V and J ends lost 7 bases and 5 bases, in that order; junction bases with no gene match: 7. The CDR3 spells CASMEGASYGYTF. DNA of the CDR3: TGTGCCAGCATGGAGGGGGCCAGTTATGGCTACACCTTC.

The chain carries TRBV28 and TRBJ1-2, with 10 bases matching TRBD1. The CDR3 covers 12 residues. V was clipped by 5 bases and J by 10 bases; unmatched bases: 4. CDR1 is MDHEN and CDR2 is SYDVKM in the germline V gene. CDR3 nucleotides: TGTGCCAGCAGTGTAGGGACAGGGGTCTACACCTTC. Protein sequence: CASSVGTGVYTF.

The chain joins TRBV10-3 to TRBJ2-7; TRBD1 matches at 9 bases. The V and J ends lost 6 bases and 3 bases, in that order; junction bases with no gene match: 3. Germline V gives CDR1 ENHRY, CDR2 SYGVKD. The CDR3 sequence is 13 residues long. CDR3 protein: CAISPGQGYEQYF. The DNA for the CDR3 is TGTGCCATCAGCCCGGGACAGGGCTACGAGCAGTACTTC.

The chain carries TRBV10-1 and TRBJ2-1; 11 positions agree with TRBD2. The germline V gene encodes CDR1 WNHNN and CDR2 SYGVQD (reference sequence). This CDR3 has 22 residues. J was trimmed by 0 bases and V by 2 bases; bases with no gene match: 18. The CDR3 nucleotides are TGCGCCAGCAGTGAGCCGGATCCGGGTCTAGCGGGAGGTCCCAGCTCCTACAATGAGCAGTTCTTC. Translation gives CASSEPDPGLAGGPSSYNEQFF.

This CDR3 is CASRRWGENTEAFF. The CDR3 DNA is TGTGCCAGCAGAAGATGGGGAGAGAACACTGAAGCTTTCTTT. This chain connects TRBV5-4 to TRBJ1-1; D is unclear. Germline CDR1 and CDR2: SGHNT and YYREEE (reference sequence). There are 14 residues in the CDR3. The ends were cut back, 5 bases at V and 1 base at J, with 12 bases in the middle. The whole variable domain, filled in from reference TRBV5-4 and TRBJ1-1, reads ETGVTQSPTHLIKTRGQQVTLRCSSQSGHNTVSWYQQALGQGPQFIFQYYREEENGRGNFPPRFSGLQFPNYSSELNVNALELDDSALYLCASRRWGENTEAFFGQGTRLTVV.

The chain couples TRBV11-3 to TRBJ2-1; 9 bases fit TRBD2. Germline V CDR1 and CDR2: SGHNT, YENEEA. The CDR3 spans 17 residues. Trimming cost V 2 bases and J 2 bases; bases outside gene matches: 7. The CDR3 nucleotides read TGTGCCAGCAGCTTATCGTCTAGCGGGATTGCCTACAATGAGCAGTTCTTC. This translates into CASSLSSSGIAYNEQFF.

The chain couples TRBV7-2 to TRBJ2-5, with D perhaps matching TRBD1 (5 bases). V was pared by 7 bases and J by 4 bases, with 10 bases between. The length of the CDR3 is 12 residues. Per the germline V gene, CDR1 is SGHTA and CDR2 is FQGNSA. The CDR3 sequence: CASTVGVETQYF. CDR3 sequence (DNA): TGTGCCAGCACCGTAGGGGTAGAGACCCAGTACTTC.

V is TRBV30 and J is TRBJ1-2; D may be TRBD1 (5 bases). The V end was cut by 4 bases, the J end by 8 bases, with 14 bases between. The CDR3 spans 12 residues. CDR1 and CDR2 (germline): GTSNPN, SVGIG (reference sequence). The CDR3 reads CAWKPTGVGYTF. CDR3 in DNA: TGTGCCTGGAAACCTACGGGGGTCGGCTACACCTTC.

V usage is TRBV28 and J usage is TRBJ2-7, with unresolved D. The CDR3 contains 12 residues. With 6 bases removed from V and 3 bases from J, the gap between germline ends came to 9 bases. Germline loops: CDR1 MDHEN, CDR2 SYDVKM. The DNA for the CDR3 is TGTGCCAGCAGCCGCCTGGGCTACGAGCAGTACTTC. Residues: CASSRLGYEQYF.